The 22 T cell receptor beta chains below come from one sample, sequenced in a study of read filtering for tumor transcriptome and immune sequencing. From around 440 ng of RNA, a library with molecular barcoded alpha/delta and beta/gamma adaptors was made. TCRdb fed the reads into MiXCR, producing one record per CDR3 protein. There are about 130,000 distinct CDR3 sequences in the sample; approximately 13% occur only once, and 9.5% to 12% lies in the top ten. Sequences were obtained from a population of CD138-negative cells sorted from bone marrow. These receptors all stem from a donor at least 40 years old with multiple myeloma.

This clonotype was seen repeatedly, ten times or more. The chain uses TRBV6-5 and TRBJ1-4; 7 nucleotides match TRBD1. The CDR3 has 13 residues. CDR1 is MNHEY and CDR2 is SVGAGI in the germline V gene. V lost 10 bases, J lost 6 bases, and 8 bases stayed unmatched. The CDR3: CATHGTADEKLFF. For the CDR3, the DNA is TGTGCCACACACGGGACAGCCGATGAAAAACTGTTTTTT.

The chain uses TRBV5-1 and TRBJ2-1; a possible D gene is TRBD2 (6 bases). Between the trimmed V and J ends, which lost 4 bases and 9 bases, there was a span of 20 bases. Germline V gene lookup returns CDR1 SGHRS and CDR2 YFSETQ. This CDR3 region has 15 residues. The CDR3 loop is CASSIGTGGYSEQFF. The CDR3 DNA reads TGCGCCAGCAGCATAGGGACTGGCGGCTATAGTGAGCAGTTCTTC.

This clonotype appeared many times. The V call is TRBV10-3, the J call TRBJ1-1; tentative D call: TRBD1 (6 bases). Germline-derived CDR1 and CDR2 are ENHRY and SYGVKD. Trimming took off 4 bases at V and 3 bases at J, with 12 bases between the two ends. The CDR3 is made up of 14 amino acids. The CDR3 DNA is TGTGCCATCAGTGTAGGGGGTTTGGACACTGAAGCTTTCTTT. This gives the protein CAISVGGLDTEAFF.

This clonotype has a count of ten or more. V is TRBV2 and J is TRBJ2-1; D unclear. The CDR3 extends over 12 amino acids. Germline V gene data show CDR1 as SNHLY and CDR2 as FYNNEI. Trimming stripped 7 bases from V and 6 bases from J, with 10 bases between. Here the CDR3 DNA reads TGTGCCAGCAAAGACATTTTCAATGAGCAGTTCTTC. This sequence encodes CASKDIFNEQFF.

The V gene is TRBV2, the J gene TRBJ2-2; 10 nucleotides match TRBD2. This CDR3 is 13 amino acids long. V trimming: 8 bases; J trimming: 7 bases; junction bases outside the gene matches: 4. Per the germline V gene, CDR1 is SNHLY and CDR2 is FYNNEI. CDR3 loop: CASGTSVGGELFF. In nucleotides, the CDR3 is TGTGCCAGCGGGACTAGCGTCGGCGGGGAGCTGTTTTTT.

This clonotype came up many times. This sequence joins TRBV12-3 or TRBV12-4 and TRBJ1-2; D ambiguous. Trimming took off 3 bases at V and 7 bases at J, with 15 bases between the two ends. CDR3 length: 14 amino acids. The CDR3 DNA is TGTGCCAGCAGTTTCCCTGCGGCTACGAGTGGCTACACCTTC. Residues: CASSFPAATSGYTF.

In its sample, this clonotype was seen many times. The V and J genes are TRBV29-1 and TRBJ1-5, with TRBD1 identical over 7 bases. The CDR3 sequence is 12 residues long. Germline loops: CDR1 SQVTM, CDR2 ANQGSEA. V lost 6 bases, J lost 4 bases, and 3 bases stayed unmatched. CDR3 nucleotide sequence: TGCAGCGTCGGGGACAGAAATCAGCCCCAGCATTTT. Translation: CSVGDRNQPQHF.

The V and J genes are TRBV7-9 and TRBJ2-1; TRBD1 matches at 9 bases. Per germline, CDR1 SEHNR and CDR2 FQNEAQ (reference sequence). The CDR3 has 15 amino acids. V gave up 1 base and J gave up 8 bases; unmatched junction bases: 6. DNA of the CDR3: TGTGCCAGCAGCTTAGGGACAGGGGCCATGCATGAGCAGTTCTTC. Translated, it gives CASSLGTGAMHEQFF.

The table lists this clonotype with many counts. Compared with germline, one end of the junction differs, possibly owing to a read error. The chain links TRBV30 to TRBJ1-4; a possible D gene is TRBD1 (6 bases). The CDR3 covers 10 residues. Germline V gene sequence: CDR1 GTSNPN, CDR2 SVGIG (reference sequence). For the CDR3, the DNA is TGTGCCTGGGGGGACACCCGGACGGTTTTT. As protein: CAWGDTRTVF.

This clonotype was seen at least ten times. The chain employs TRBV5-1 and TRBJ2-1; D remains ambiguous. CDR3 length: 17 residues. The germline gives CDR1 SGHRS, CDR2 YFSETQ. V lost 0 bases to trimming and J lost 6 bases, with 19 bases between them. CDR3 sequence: CASSLAPLGGRANEQFF. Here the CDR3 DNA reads TGCGCCAGCAGCTTGGCCCCGTTAGGCGGCCGAGCCAATGAGCAGTTCTTC.

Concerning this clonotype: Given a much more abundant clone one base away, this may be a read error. The CDR3 reads CASSSGQGVRNEQFF. In DNA, the CDR3 is TGTGCCAGCAGCTCAGGACAGGGGGTTAGGAATGAGCAGTTCTTC. The gene calls are TRBV7-9 and TRBJ2-1, with TRBD1 identical over 10 bases. Trimming removed 4 bases from V and 7 bases from J; junction bases left unmatched: 7. The CDR3 is made up of 15 amino acids. Germline V gives CDR1 SEHNR, CDR2 FQNEAQ (reference sequence).

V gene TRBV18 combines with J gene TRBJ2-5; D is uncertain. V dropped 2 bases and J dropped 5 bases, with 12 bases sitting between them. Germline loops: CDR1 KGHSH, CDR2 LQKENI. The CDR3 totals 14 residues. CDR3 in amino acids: CASSPGSPRETQYF. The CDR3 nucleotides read TGTGCCAGCTCACCAGGCAGCCCAAGGGAGACCCAGTACTTC. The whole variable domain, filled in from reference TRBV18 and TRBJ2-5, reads NAGVMQNPRHLVRRRGQEARLRCSPMKGHSHVYWYRQLPEEGLKFMVYLQKENIIDESGMPKERFSAEFPKEGPSILRIQQVVRGDSAAYFCASSPGSPRETQYFGPGTRLLVL.

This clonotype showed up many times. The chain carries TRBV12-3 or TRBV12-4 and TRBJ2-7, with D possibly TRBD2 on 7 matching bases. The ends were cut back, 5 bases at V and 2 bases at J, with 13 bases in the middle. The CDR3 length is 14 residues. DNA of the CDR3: TGTGCCAGCAGTCCCCGGGGGGCTACCTACGAGCAGTACTTC. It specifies CASSPRGATYEQYF.

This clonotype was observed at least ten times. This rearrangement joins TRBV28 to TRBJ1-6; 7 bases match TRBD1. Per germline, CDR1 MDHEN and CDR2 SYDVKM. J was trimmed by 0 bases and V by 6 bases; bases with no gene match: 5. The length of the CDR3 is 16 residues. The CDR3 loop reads CASRTRDSSYNSPLHF. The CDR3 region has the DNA TGTGCCAGCAGAACCAGGGACAGCTCCTATAATTCACCCCTCCACTTT.

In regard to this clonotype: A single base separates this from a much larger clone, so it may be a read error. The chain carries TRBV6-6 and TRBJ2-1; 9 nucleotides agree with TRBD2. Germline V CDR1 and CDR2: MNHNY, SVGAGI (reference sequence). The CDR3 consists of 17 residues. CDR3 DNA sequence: TGTGCCAGCAGTTACCGGAGGCGGGAGGGCCTCTACAATGAGCAGTCCTTC. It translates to CASSYRRREGLYNEQSF.

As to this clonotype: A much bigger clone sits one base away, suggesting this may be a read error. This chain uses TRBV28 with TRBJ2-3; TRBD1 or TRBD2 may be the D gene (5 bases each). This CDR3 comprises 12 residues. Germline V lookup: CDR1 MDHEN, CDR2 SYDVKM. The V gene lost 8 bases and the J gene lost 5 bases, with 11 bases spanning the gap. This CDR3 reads CASSRGIDTQYF. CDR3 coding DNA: TGTGCCAGCTCCCGGGGCATAGATACGCAGTATTTT.

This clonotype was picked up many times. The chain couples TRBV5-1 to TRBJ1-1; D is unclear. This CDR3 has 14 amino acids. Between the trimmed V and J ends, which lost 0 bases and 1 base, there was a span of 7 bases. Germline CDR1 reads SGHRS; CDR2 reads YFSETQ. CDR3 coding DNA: TGCGCCAGCAGCTTGGAACACCCGAACACTGAAGCTTTCTTT. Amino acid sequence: CASSLEHPNTEAFF.

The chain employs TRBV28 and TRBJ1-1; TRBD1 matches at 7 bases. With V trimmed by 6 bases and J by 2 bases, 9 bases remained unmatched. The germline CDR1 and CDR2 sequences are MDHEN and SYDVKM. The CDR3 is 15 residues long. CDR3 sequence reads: CASSPPTGENTEAFF. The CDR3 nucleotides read TGTGCCAGCAGCCCACCCACAGGGGAAAACACTGAAGCTTTCTTT.

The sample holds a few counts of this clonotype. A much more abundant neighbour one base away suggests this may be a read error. The DNA for the CDR3 is TGCAGCGTTGTAGAGCCGGGGACAGATACGCAGTATTTT. Its protein product is CSVVEPGTDTQYF. The rearrangement uses TRBV29-1 and TRBJ2-3; D is possibly TRBD2 (5 bases). There are 13 residues in the CDR3. Trimming removed 4 bases at V and 3 bases at J, with 11 bases between. Germline CDR1 is SQVTM and CDR2 is ANQGSEA.

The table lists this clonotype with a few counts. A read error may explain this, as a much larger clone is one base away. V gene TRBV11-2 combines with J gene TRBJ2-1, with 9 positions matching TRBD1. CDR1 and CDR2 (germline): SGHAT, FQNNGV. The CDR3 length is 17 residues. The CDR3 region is CASRLGPGQGTYNEQFF. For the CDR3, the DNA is TGTGCCAGCCGCTTAGGTCCGGGACAGGGAACCTACAATGAGCAGTTCTTC.

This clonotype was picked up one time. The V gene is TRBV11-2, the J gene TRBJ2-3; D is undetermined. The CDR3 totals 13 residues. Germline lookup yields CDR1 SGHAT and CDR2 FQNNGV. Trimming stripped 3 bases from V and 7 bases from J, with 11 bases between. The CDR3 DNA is TGTGCCAGCAGCTTCCGCTTAACAAATACGCAGTATTTT. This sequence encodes CASSFRLTNTQYF.

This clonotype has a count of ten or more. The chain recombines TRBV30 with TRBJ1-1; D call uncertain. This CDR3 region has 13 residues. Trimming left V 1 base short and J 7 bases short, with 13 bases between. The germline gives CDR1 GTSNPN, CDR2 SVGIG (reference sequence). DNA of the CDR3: TGTGCCTGGAGTGAGGTCAGGTATGGTGAAGCTTTCTTT. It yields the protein CAWSEVRYGEAFF.